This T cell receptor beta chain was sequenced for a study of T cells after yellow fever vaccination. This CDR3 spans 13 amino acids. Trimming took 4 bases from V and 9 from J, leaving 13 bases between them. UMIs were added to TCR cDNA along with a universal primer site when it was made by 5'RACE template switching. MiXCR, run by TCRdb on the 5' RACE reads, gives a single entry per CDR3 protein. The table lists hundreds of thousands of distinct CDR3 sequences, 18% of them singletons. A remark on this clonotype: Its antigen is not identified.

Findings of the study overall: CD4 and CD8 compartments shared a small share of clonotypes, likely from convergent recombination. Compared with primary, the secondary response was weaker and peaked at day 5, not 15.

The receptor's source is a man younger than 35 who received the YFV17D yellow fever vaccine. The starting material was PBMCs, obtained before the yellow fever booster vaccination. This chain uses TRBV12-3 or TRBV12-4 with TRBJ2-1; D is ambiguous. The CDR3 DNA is TGTGCCAGCAGTTCCACAGTACGCGCTGAGCAGTTCTTC. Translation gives CASSSTVRAEQFF.